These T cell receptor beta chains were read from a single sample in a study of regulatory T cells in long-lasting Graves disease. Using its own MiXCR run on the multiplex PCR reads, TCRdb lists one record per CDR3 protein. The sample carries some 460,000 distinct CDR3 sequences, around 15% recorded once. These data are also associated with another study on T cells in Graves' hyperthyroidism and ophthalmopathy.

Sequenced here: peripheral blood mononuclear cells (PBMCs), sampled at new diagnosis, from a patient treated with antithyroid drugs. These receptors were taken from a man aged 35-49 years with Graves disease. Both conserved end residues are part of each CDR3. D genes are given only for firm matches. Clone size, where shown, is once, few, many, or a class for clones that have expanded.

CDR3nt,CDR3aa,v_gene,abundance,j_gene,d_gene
TGTGCCAGCAGCTTACAGGGCGCGGCGAACACTGAAGCTTTCTTT,CASSLQGAANTEAFF,TRBV7-3,few,TRBJ1-1,NA
TGTGCCAGCAGCGTAACGGGACAGCCACCCGGGGAGCTGTTTTTT,CASSVTGQPPGELFF,TRBV9,NA,TRBJ2-2,TRBD1
TGTGCCTGGAATACAGGGGATAGGTCCTACGAGCAGTACTTC,CAWNTGDRSYEQYF,TRBV30,few,TRBJ2-7,TRBD1
TGTGCCAGCAGTGATAGGGGTTACTATGGCTACACCTTC,CASSDRGYYGYTF,TRBV2,many,TRBJ1-2,NA
TGTGCCAGCAGTTCCCTAGCGGGGCCGAGGGACAATGAGCAGTTCTTC,CASSSLAGPRDNEQFF,TRBV27,many,TRBJ2-1,TRBD2
TGTGCCAGCTCACCTCCGGACAGCCGTATCTACGAGCAGTACTTC,CASSPPDSRIYEQYF,TRBV18,NA,TRBJ2-7,NA
TGTGCCAGCAGACAGCAGGGCGGCTATGGCTACACCTTC,CASRQQGGYGYTF,TRBV28,few,TRBJ1-2,NA
TGTGCCAGCAGCCAATCGGGGGGCCCTTATGGCTACACCTTC,CASSQSGGPYGYTF,TRBV16,many,TRBJ1-2,NA
TGCAGCGTTGAAGTCCTCGCGTTCGATACGCAGTATTTT,CSVEVLAFDTQYF,TRBV29-1,few,TRBJ2-3,NA
TGTGCCAGCCGGTCGATAGACAGGAGCTATGGCTACACCTTC,CASRSIDRSYGYTF,TRBV6-2/TRBV6-3,NA,TRBJ1-2,NA
TGCAGTGCTAGGTCGGCGGGTTCGAACACCGGGGAGCTGTTTTTT,CSARSAGSNTGELFF,TRBV20-1,NA,TRBJ2-2,NA
TGTGCCAGCAGCTTAGCAGCGACTAGCGGGAGCTGGAAGCGAGAGACCCAGTACTTC,CASSLAATSGSWKRETQYF,TRBV7-9,NA,TRBJ2-5,TRBD2
TGTGCCAGTAGCAACCGGGACAGGCGAAGGCAGCCCCAGCATTTT,CASSNRDRRRQPQHF,TRBV19,NA,TRBJ1-5,TRBD1
TGTGCCAGCAGCTTTCGACGGTGGAACACAGATACGCAGTATTTT,CASSFRRWNTDTQYF,TRBV7-8,many,TRBJ2-3,NA
TGTGCCAGCAGCTCCCCAGGTCTCGCCCTCCACTTT,CASSSPGLALHF,TRBV28,few,TRBJ1-6,NA
TGTGCCAGCAGCTTAAACGAGATGGGGCCCGGGGAGCTGTTTTTT,CASSLNEMGPGELFF,TRBV7-8,many,TRBJ2-2,NA
TGCGCCAGCAGCTGGACACAGGGGTCGTCGCGCCGGGAGCAGTACTTC,CASSWTQGSSRREQYF,TRBV5-1,many,TRBJ2-7,TRBD1
TGTGCCAGCAGCCCTAGACAGGACCTACGCTATGGCTACACCTTC,CASSPRQDLRYGYTF,TRBV7-8,many,TRBJ1-2,NA
TGTGCCACTACCACTAGCGGGACGAACACCGGGGAGCTGTTTTTT,CATTTSGTNTGELFF,TRBV24-1,many,TRBJ2-2,TRBD2